One TCR beta chain is described in this entry. The antigen remains undetermined. This sample was included in a study of T cell responses to AZD1222 COVID-19 vaccine. Notes on the study in general: After the peak T cell response, and only then, were repertoires sampled. The donor cohort was predominantly white British with a female majority, and clonal diversity may have been underestimated. With dominance at 160-218 and 743-854, vaccine-associated CD4 TCRs spanned spike.

This table comes from immunoSEQ multiplex PCR, and its TCRdb copy is limited to in-frame clones, with some not included. This table holds 150,000 to 170,000 clones, 86% found once. The TCR originated in an adult in good health. The sample in question was peripheral blood, obtained on day 0 of MenACWY control vaccination.

The CDR3 coding sequence is TGTGCCAGCACCGCGATCAGACGGTCGGGGGCCAACGTCCTGACTTTC. This translates into CASTAIRRSGANVLTF. The chain links TRBV7-2 to TRBJ2-6; D not certain. Germline CDR1 SGHTA, CDR2 FQGNSA. The CDR3 sequence is 16 residues long. V was trimmed by 7 bases and J by 4 bases, leaving 17 bases between them.